The 19 T cell receptor beta chains below come from one sample, sequenced in a study of T cells in localized non-small cell lung cancer. Measured with immunoSEQ multiplex PCR; TCRdb has only the in-frame clones, and not every one. This sample has 30,000 to 45,000 clones, with 80% to 85% found just once. The sample here was peripheral blood mononuclear cells, taken before any cancer treatment. The receptors derive from a male donor aged 60 or over with stage II lung adenocarcinoma.

The chain recombines TRBV28 with TRBJ1-5; D is unclear. CDR3 size: 17 residues. CDR1 and CDR2 (germline): MDHEN, SYDVKM. The V and J ends lost 4 bases and 2 bases respectively, with 18 bases between them. This CDR3 is CASSSLYGREGNQPQHF. CDR3 nucleotides: TGTGCCAGCAGTTCTCTATATGGGCGAGAGGGCAATCAGCCCCAGCATTTT.

The V gene is TRBV6-5, the J gene TRBJ1-1; D uncertain. Germline lookup yields CDR1 MNHEY and CDR2 SVGAGI. This CDR3 spans 16 amino acids. Trimming pared 0 bases from V and 2 bases from J, leaving 13 bases between. For the CDR3, the DNA is TGTGCCAGCAGTTACTCGAGCATAGGGCGAAACACTGAAGCTTTCTTT. Translating gives CASSYSSIGRNTEAFF.

The genes are TRBV9 and TRBJ1-1; D unresolved. Trimming left V 4 bases short and J 4 bases short, with 5 bases between. Germline-derived CDR1 and CDR2 are SGDLS and YYNGEE. This CDR3 has 11 amino acids. The CDR3 loop is CASSPGTEAFF. CDR3 nucleotides: TGTGCCAGCAGCCCTGGCACTGAAGCTTTCTTT.

V usage is TRBV9 and J usage is TRBJ2-3; 12 bases align to TRBD2. The CDR3 is made up of 16 amino acids. Germline loops: CDR1 SGDLS, CDR2 YYNGEE. After removal of 4 bases from V and 5 bases from J, the junction contained 8 bases not matched to a gene. The CDR3 region is CASSLRLAGAEDTQYF. The CDR3 nucleotides are TGTGCCAGCAGCCTTAGACTAGCGGGAGCTGAAGATACGCAGTATTTT.

The chain couples TRBV6-5 to TRBJ2-6, with TRBD1 as a possible D gene (5 bases). Trimming took off 8 bases at V and 4 bases at J, with 15 bases between the two ends. Germline values: CDR1 MNHEY, CDR2 SVGAGI. This CDR3 region has 15 residues. The CDR3 spells CASVQGRSGANVLTF. The DNA of the CDR3 is TGTGCCAGCGTTCAGGGTCGATCCGGGGCCAACGTCCTGACTTTC.

The chain employs TRBV27 and TRBJ1-5; D remains ambiguous. From germline, CDR1 is MNHEY and CDR2 SMNVEV (reference sequence). This CDR3 contains 14 residues. Trimming shortened V by 1 base and J by 5 bases, and 9 bases separated the two germline ends. CDR3 in DNA: TGTGCCAGCAGTTTATGGGCCAGTTATCAGCCCCAGCATTTT. Protein sequence: CASSLWASYQPQHF.

The gene calls are TRBV25-1 and TRBJ1-6; D is unclear. The V gene lost 4 bases and the J gene lost 13 bases, with 8 bases spanning the gap. Germline loops: CDR1 MGHDK, CDR2 SYGVNS. This CDR3 has 11 residues. The CDR3 protein is CASSVAGPLHF. CDR3 coding DNA: TGTGCCAGCAGTGTGGCCGGGCCCCTCCACTTT. The complete variable domain, with remaining parts taken from reference TRBV25-1 and TRBJ1-6, reads EADIYQTPRYLVIGTGKKITLECSQTMGHDKMYWYQQDPGMELHLIHYSYGVNSTEKGDLSSESTVSRIRTEHFPLTLESARPSHTSQYLCASSVAGPLHFGNGTRLTVT.

The chain is built from TRBV2 and TRBJ2-5; 7 nucleotides agree with TRBD2. This CDR3 region has 14 residues. Germline trimming cut 5 bases from V and 4 bases from J; bases unmatched to any gene: 7. CDR1 SNHLY and CDR2 FYNNEI come from the germline V gene. The CDR3 DNA follows: TGTGCCAGCAGTCCTTGGACTAGTGGAGAGACCCAGTACTTC. Translation gives CASSPWTSGETQYF.

This chain uses TRBV5-4 with TRBJ2-2; D remains ambiguous. Trimming cost V 4 bases and J 6 bases, with 10 bases left between them. Germline V CDR1 and CDR2: SGHNT, YYREEE (reference sequence). This CDR3 contains 13 residues. The CDR3 spells CASSQPLSGELFF. In nucleotides, the CDR3 is TGTGCCAGCAGCCAACCTTTGTCCGGGGAGCTGTTTTTT.

The chain has TRBV11-3 and TRBJ2-2, with a possible D match to TRBD2 (5 bases). Germline V gene sequence: CDR1 SGHNT, CDR2 YENEEA. The CDR3 runs to 13 residues. With 1 base removed from V and 5 bases from J, the gap between germline ends came to 5 bases. The CDR3 DNA follows: TGTGCCAGCAGCTTAGGGGAGACCGGGGAGCTGTTTTTT. Its translation: CASSLGETGELFF.

The chain links TRBV27 to TRBJ2-7, with D unclear. CDR1 MNHEY and CDR2 SMNVEV come from the germline V gene (reference sequence). The V end lost 5 bases, the J end lost 5 bases, and 19 bases lay between the germline ends. This CDR3 has 15 amino acids. In DNA form, the CDR3 reads TGTGCCAGCAGTCCCTTACCTCCAGGCGGCAACGAGCAGTACTTC. Its translation: CASSPLPPGGNEQYF.

The CDR3 DNA reads as TGTGCCAGCAGTTTATACCAGTTCCCTAACTATGGCTACACCTTC. Protein product: CASSLYQFPNYGYTF. V is TRBV27 and J is TRBJ1-2; D remains ambiguous. Germline assignment: CDR1 MNHEY and CDR2 SMNVEV (reference sequence). V lost 1 base and J lost 0, with 9 bases in between. The length of the CDR3 is 15 residues.

The rearrangement uses TRBV11-3 and TRBJ2-7; TRBD1 matches at 11 bases. Germline V gives CDR1 SGHNT, CDR2 YENEEA. J was trimmed by 2 bases and V by 3 bases; bases with no gene match: 9. The CDR3 totals 17 residues. CDR3 amino acids: CASSFGTGGTFPYEQYF. The CDR3 nucleotides are TGTGCCAGCAGCTTTGGGACAGGGGGAACATTCCCCTACGAGCAGTACTTC. The full variable domain, rest sourced from reference TRBV11-3 and TRBJ2-7, is EAGVVQSPRYKIIEKKQPVAFWCNPISGHNTLYWYLQNLGQGPELLIRYENEEAVDDSQLPKDRFSAERLKGVDSTLKIQPAELGDSAVYLCASSFGTGGTFPYEQYFGPGTRLTVT.

This clone was seen a single time. CDR3 amino acids: CAWRRTGGQETQYF. The DNA for the CDR3 is TGTGCCTGGAGAAGGACAGGGGGCCAAGAGACCCAGTACTTC. V gene TRBV30 combines with J gene TRBJ2-5; 10 bases fit TRBD1. The CDR3 covers 14 residues. CDR1 is GTSNPN and CDR2 is SVGIG in the germline V gene (reference sequence). The ends lost 3 bases at V and 1 base at J; junction bases unmatched: 2.

This chain links TRBV5-1 with TRBJ1-4; D remains unclear. This CDR3 comprises 12 residues. Germline lookup yields CDR1 SGHRS and CDR2 YFSETQ. Trimming removed 4 bases at V and 4 bases at J, with 5 bases between. CDR3 coding DNA: TGCGCCAGCAGCCTCAATAATGAAAAACTGTTTTTT. Its protein product is CASSLNNEKLFF.

This clone was observed a few times. V and J are TRBV28 and TRBJ1-1, with 7 bases fitting TRBD1. V dropped 6 bases and J dropped 5; count of bases not matched to a gene: 12. CDR3 length: 15 residues. The germline gives CDR1 MDHEN, CDR2 SYDVKM. The chain's CDR3 is CASRRGGAEGTEAFF. CDR3 DNA: TGTGCCAGCAGGAGAGGGGGCGCGGAAGGGACTGAAGCTTTCTTT.

This rearrangement joins TRBV28 to TRBJ2-5; possible D gene TRBD2, 6 bases. V gave up 5 bases and J gave up 14 bases, with 15 bases separating them. The CDR3 length is 11 residues. Germline V gene lookup returns CDR1 MDHEN and CDR2 SYDVKM. CDR3 in DNA: TGTGCCAGCAGTCTCGGACTAACGACCTACTTC. Its protein is CASSLGLTTYF.

The chain couples TRBV7-7 to TRBJ1-1; D is possibly TRBD1 (6 bases). The CDR3 has 13 amino acids. Deletions cut 1 base from V and 8 bases from J, with 11 bases between. Per germline, CDR1 SSHAT and CDR2 FNYEAQ (reference sequence). The CDR3 loop is CASSLGGGTEAFF. The DNA of the CDR3 is TGTGCCAGCAGCTTAGGGGGGGGGACAGAAGCTTTCTTT. Full variable domain (outside the CDR3, taken from reference TRBV7-7 and TRBJ1-1): GAGVSQSPRYKVTKRGQDVTLRCDPISSHATLYWYQQALGQGPEFLTYFNYEAQPDKSGLPSDRFSAERPEGSISTLTIQRTEQRDSAMYRCASSLGGGTEAFFGQGTRLTVV.

The rearrangement links TRBV29-1 to TRBJ2-2; the D gene is possibly TRBD1 (6 bases). The CDR3 length is 11 residues. The germline V gene encodes CDR1 SQVTM and CDR2 ANQGSEA. V was trimmed by 5 bases and J by 6 bases, leaving 7 bases between them. The CDR3 coding sequence is TGCAGCGTTTGGACAGCCGGGGAGCTGTTTTTT. Amino acid sequence: CSVWTAGELFF.